Shown below are 28 T cell receptor beta chains from a single sample sequenced in a study of cytomegalovirus exposure and HLA in healthy donors. Both 60 Vbeta primers and 13 Jbeta primers went into the PCR. The repertoire was sequenced with immunoSEQ multiplex PCR; TCRdb's copy has only in-frame clones and lacks some. The table records 130,000 or so clones, more than 60% of them present only once. Sequencing was done on a sample of PBMCs. The receptor source for this set is a female donor in good health and CMV-seronegative.

This clone was counted a few times. The CDR3 is CASSASTSMNTEAFF. The CDR3 DNA reads as TGTGCCAGCAGCGCCTCGACATCTATGAACACTGAAGCTTTCTTT. The genes are TRBV5-6 and TRBJ1-1; the D is unclear. This CDR3 region has 15 residues. The ends were cut back, 4 bases at V and 0 bases at J, with 13 bases in the middle. CDR1 and CDR2 from the germline V gene are SGHDT and YYEEEE.

The gene calls are TRBV7-3 and TRBJ2-5, with 12 bases fitting TRBD1. After removal of 4 bases from V and 5 bases from J, the junction contained 5 bases not matched to a gene. Germline V gene lookup returns CDR1 SGHTA and CDR2 FQGTGA. This CDR3 is 15 amino acids long. The CDR3 region has the DNA TGTGCCAGCAGCTCGGGACAGGGGGCAGGGGAGACCCAGTACTTC. As protein: CASSSGQGAGETQYF.

The genes are TRBV6-5 and TRBJ1-2; TRBD1 matches 12 bases. CDR3 length: 15 amino acids. Germline CDR1 reads MNHEY; CDR2 reads SVGAGI. The V segment lost 6 bases and the J segment 3 bases; nucleotides outside the gene matches: 5. CDR3 loop: CASRGQGAPDYGYTF. The CDR3 DNA reads TGTGCCAGCAGGGGACAGGGGGCGCCAGACTATGGCTACACCTTC.

This clone was seen a single time. The chain links TRBV6-1 to TRBJ1-2, with 7 bases lining up with TRBD1. The CDR3 has 16 residues. The V gene's germline CDR1 is MNHNS and CDR2 SASEGT. V lost 2 bases and J lost 3; bases outside the gene matches: 9. CDR3 amino acids: CASSESAVQGYYGYTF. The CDR3 DNA reads TGTGCCAGCAGTGAAAGTGCAGTACAGGGGTACTATGGCTACACCTTC.

The chain recombines TRBV9 with TRBJ2-1, with 7 bases aligning to TRBD1. The CDR3 is 15 amino acids. Germline V gives CDR1 SGDLS, CDR2 YYNGEE. Trimming at V came to 3 bases and at J to 0 bases, leaving 3 bases not matched to a gene. CDR3 region: CASSAGQDSYNEQFF. The CDR3 DNA is TGTGCCAGCAGCGCCGGACAGGACTCCTACAATGAGCAGTTCTTC.

This clone occurred a few times. This chain links TRBV7-3 with TRBJ1-1; 8 bases are shared with TRBD1. Trimming at V came to 4 bases and at J to 3 bases, leaving 7 bases not matched to a gene. Germline V lookup: CDR1 SGHTA, CDR2 FQGTGA. The CDR3 totals 15 residues. This chain's CDR3 is CASSSRSTGDTEAFF. CDR3 DNA: TGTGCCAGCAGCTCAAGGTCGACAGGGGACACTGAAGCTTTCTTT.

The V gene is TRBV11-2, the J gene TRBJ2-4, with TRBD2 matching over 10 bases. Germline assignment: CDR1 SGHAT and CDR2 FQNNGV. The CDR3 loop spans 16 amino acids. With V trimmed by 0 bases and J by 9 bases, 8 bases remained unmatched. The CDR3, as DNA: TGTGCCAGCAGCTTAGAACTAGCGGGGTCGGCTGGCATTCAGTACTTC. Protein: CASSLELAGSAGIQYF.

The chain recombines TRBV10-3 with TRBJ1-5, with D tentatively TRBD1 (6 bases). There are 14 residues in the CDR3. V was pared by 3 bases and J by 3 bases, with 9 bases between. Germline assignment: CDR1 ENHRY and CDR2 SYGVKD. The CDR3 reads CAISDTGINQPQHF. DNA of the CDR3: TGTGCCATCAGTGATACAGGGATCAATCAGCCCCAGCATTTT.

The table lists this clone with a few counts. The V call is TRBV6-6, the J call TRBJ2-7; TRBD1 agrees at 11 bases. The germline V gene encodes CDR1 MNHNY and CDR2 SVGAGI (reference sequence). After removal of 8 bases from V and 4 bases from J, the junction contained 4 bases not matched to a gene. This CDR3 is 13 amino acids long. CDR3: CASCRDRGYEQYF. CDR3 bases: TGTGCCAGCTGCCGGGACAGGGGGTACGAGCAGTACTTC.

This clone was recorded only once. This sequence joins TRBV6-1 and TRBJ2-5; D remains ambiguous. The V end was cut by 3 bases, the J end by 4 bases, with 6 bases between. This CDR3 contains 12 residues. The germline V gene has CDR1 MNHNS and CDR2 SASEGT. The CDR3 here is CASSDLRETQYF. The CDR3, as DNA: TGTGCCAGCAGTGATTTGAGAGAGACCCAGTACTTC.

As for this clone: Mismatch with germline at one junction end may stem from a read error. This chain links TRBV7-9 with TRBJ2-7, with TRBD2 matching 9 bases. The CDR3 totals 16 residues. Per the germline V gene, CDR1 is SEHNR and CDR2 is FQNEAQ (reference sequence). CDR3 protein: CSSSLYIAGARYEQYF. CDR3 in DNA: TGTTCCAGCAGTTTATATATAGCGGGAGCGCGCTACGAGCAGTACTTC.

This sequence joins TRBV5-1 and TRBJ2-3, with 9 positions matching TRBD2. V lost 4 bases and J lost 4; bases outside the gene matches: 4. CDR1 SGHRS and CDR2 YFSETQ come from the germline V gene. CDR3 size: 14 residues. In nucleotides, the CDR3 is TGCGCCAGCAGCGGACGACTAGCGGCAGATACGCAGTATTTT. This translates into CASSGRLAADTQYF.

The J gene is TRBJ1-2, the V gene TRBV15; D gene ambiguous. The germline gives CDR1 LNHNV, CDR2 YYDKDF (reference sequence). The CDR3 runs 15 residues. Trimming shortened V by 5 bases and J by 0 bases, and 13 bases separated the two germline ends. In DNA form, the CDR3 reads TGTGCCACCAGCGAACAGTTACGTACTAACTATGGCTACACCTTC. Residues: CATSEQLRTNYGYTF.

This clone appeared a few times. The gene calls are TRBV11-2 and TRBJ1-2; tentative D call: TRBD1 (5 bases). CDR1 and CDR2 from the germline V gene are SGHAT and FQNNGV. The CDR3 spans 14 residues. The V end lost 5 bases, the J end lost 8 bases, and 18 bases lay between the germline ends. DNA for the CDR3: TGTGCCAGCAGCCACCAAAGAAGGGGCGGAGGCTACACCTTC. The encoded protein is CASSHQRRGGGYTF.

The chain combines TRBV6-1 with TRBJ1-6; possibly TRBD1 for D (6 bases). The V and J ends lost 4 bases and 6 bases respectively, with 10 bases between them. The CDR3 contains 14 residues. In germline, CDR1 is MNHNS, CDR2 SASEGT. The CDR3 loop reads CASSGQAVNSPLHF. The CDR3 DNA follows: TGTGCCAGCAGTGGACAGGCCGTTAATTCACCCCTCCACTTT.

This chain connects TRBV5-1 to TRBJ2-7; 7 nucleotides match TRBD2. The germline V gene encodes CDR1 SGHRS and CDR2 YFSETQ. J lost 2 bases, V lost 0 bases, and 8 bases had no gene match. This CDR3 contains 16 residues. CDR3 protein: CASSLGGTSVTYEQYF. As DNA, the CDR3 is TGCGCCAGCAGCTTGGGGGGCACTAGCGTGACCTACGAGCAGTACTTC.

The chain carries TRBV27 and TRBJ1-2, with D hard to call. Germline loops: CDR1 MNHEY, CDR2 SMNVEV (reference sequence). This CDR3 is 14 amino acids long. V was shortened by 0 bases and J by 11 bases, with 16 bases between the two germline ends. The CDR3 is CASSLSRDPWRYTF. Here the CDR3 DNA reads TGTGCCAGCAGTTTATCGAGAGATCCCTGGAGGTACACCTTC.

This clone was observed a handful of times. The V gene is TRBV19, the J gene TRBJ2-7; D is unresolved. The CDR3 has 15 amino acids. Trimming stripped 7 bases from V and 0 bases from J, with 16 bases between. Germline V gives CDR1 LNHDA, CDR2 SQIVND (reference sequence). CDR3 loop: CASKPTSGSSYEQYF. In DNA, the CDR3 is TGTGCCAGTAAACCGACTTCTGGCAGCTCCTACGAGCAGTACTTC.

CDR3 nucleotide sequence: TGTGCCAGCAGTTACGGACAGGTTAAGGATAATTCACCCCTCCACTTT. Its translation: CASSYGQVKDNSPLHF. The chain recombines TRBV27 with TRBJ1-6; the match to TRBD1 covers 7 bases. This CDR3 comprises 16 residues. CDR1 is MNHEY, CDR2 SMNVEV, per germline (reference sequence). Unmatched junction bases numbered 8, after V lost 4 bases and J lost 5 bases.

The rearrangement uses TRBV15 and TRBJ2-2; 7 nucleotides align to TRBD2. The CDR3 sequence is 20 residues long. The junction had 13 bases not matched to a gene; V was cut back by 0 bases and J by 0 bases. The germline V gene encodes CDR1 LNHNV and CDR2 YYDKDF (reference sequence). CDR3 coding DNA: TGTGCCACCAGCAGAGATAGTCGGATTGGTGGGACTACGAACACCGGGGAGCTGTTTTTT. Translating gives CATSRDSRIGGTTNTGELFF.

The rearrangement joins TRBV4-1 to TRBJ1-5; tentatively, D is TRBD1 (6 bases). Germline V gene sequence: CDR1 MGHRA, CDR2 YSYEKL. Trimming cost V 5 bases and J 4 bases, with 12 bases left between them. The CDR3 totals 14 residues. CDR3 nucleotide sequence: TGCGCCAGCAGCGGCGGACAGAAGAATCAGCCCCAGCATTTT. Protein: CASSGGQKNQPQHF.

This clone was observed a handful of times. The chain is built from TRBV20-1 and TRBJ2-7; weak D call: TRBD1 (6 bases). The V end lost 5 bases, the J end lost 3 bases, and 8 bases lay between the germline ends. The germline V gene encodes CDR1 DFQATT and CDR2 SNEGSKA (reference sequence). This CDR3 comprises 11 residues. The CDR3 DNA reads as TGCAGTGCTCCGGACAGCTACGAGCAGTACTTC. This encodes CSAPDSYEQYF.

The rearrangement uses TRBV6-1 and TRBJ1-2, with 8 bases lining up with TRBD1. Trimming removed 2 bases from V and 6 bases from J; junction bases left unmatched: 2. From germline, CDR1 is MNHNS and CDR2 SASEGT. This CDR3 region has 13 residues. The CDR3 reads CASSERDRHGYTF. The CDR3 nucleotides are TGTGCCAGCAGTGAAAGGGACAGGCATGGCTACACCTTC.

The chain is built from TRBV6-1 and TRBJ1-1, with TRBD1 matching over 9 bases. CDR1 and CDR2 from the germline V gene are MNHNS and SASEGT. This CDR3 is built from 13 residues. Unmatched junction bases numbered 5, after V lost 6 bases and J lost 6 bases. CDR3 in DNA: TGTGCCAGCAGCGACAGGGGGACCTCTGAAGCTTTCTTT. Translated: CASSDRGTSEAFF.

V usage is TRBV30 and J usage is TRBJ2-5, with D unresolved. CDR1 and CDR2 (germline): GTSNPN, SVGIG (reference sequence). Trimming stripped 3 bases from V and 5 bases from J, with 10 bases between. The CDR3 spans 12 residues. As DNA, the CDR3 is TGTGCCTGGAGCTCCCGGCGGGAGACCCAGTACTTC. It translates to CAWSSRRETQYF.

This clone was detected only a few times. This chain joins TRBV5-1 and TRBJ1-4; TRBD1 aligns across 11 bases. CDR1 is SGHRS and CDR2 is YFSETQ in the germline V gene. V was pared by 7 bases and J by 8 bases, with 4 bases of the junction left unmatched. The CDR3 sequence is 13 residues long. In nucleotides, the CDR3 is TGCGCCAGCGGGACAGGGGGAGAAGAAAAACTGTTTTTT. This translates into CASGTGGEEKLFF.

V usage is TRBV7-9 and J usage is TRBJ1-2; 9 nucleotides match TRBD1. J lost 7 bases, V lost 0 bases, and 9 bases had no gene match. Germline CDR1 SEHNR, CDR2 FQNEAQ (reference sequence). CDR3 length equals 16 residues. The CDR3 nucleotides read TGTGCCAGCAGCTTAGCGGGGACAGGGAGTTGGATTGGCTACACCTTC. It yields the protein CASSLAGTGSWIGYTF.

The chain employs TRBV5-1 and TRBJ1-5; 7 bases match TRBD1. The trim removed 3 bases at V and 2 bases at J, leaving 5 bases unmatched. The germline V gene has CDR1 SGHRS and CDR2 YFSETQ. This CDR3 contains 15 residues. This CDR3 reads CASSYEGGGNQPQHF. The DNA of the CDR3 is TGCGCCAGCAGCTATGAAGGGGGCGGCAATCAGCCCCAGCATTTT.